This T cell receptor (beta chain) appears in the sequencing data of a study of cytomegalovirus exposure and HLA in healthy donors. Whole-study results and caveats: In vitro, a few CMV-associated chains proved specific for CMV antigens.

13 Jbeta primers and 60 Vbeta primers were used for the PCR. Repertoires were generated with immunoSEQ multiplex PCR, while TCRdb's copy carries only in-frame clones and drops some. The sample holds about 97,000 clones, around three quarters seen once. Details on this clone: Antigen: not known.

The germline V gene encodes CDR1 LGHNA and CDR2 YNFKEQ. V shed 4 bases and J shed 3 bases, with 11 bases lying between them. This CDR3 region has 14 residues. Material: PBMCs. This chain links TRBV4-2 with TRBJ2-3; D might be TRBD1 (7 bases). The source of this sequence is a male donor in good health and CMV-seropositive. In DNA, the CDR3 is TGTGCCAGCAGCCTCAGGGGGGATACAGATACGCAGTATTTT. Translation: CASSLRGDTDTQYF.